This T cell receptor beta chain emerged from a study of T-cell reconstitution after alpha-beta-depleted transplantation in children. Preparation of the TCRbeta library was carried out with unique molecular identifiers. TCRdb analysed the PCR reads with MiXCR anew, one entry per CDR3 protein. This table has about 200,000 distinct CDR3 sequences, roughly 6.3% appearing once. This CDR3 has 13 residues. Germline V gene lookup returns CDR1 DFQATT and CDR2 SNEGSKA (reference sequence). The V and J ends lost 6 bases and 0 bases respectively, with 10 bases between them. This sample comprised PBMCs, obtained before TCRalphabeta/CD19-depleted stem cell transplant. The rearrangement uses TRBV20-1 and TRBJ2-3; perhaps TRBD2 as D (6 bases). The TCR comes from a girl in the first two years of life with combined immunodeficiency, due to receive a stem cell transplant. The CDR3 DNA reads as TGCAGTGCGGAACGGGAGAGCACAGATACGCAGTATTTT. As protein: CSAERESTDTQYF.